Reported below is one T cell receptor (beta chain). The antigen remains undetermined. Here immunoSEQ multiplex PCR was the method, and the copy in TCRdb shows in-frame clones only, minus some. Of approximately 90,000 clones listed, more than 80% are singletons. The data were taken from a study of T cell responses to AZD1222 COVID-19 vaccine. General study results and limits: Regions 160-218 and 743-854 held dominance among vaccine-associated CD4 TCRs, which spanned spike. Targeting of unmutated variant regions was reportedly seen in nearly half of spike-specific TCRs. Clonal diversity may have been underestimated in mostly white British donors. Seropositive AZD1222 recipients at baseline numbered only six or seven.

The CDR3 is 17 amino acids. Germline V gene sequence: CDR1 SGHTA, CDR2 FQGNSA. V was clipped by 4 bases and J by 2 bases, with 20 bases between them. The receptor was derived from an adult in good health. Sequencing used peripheral blood, obtained on day 0 of AZD1222 vaccination. V usage is TRBV7-2 and J usage is TRBJ2-5; D is ambiguous. In DNA, the CDR3 is TGTGCCAGCAGCTCATCGGGCAACACAATTAGACAAGAGACCCAGTACTTC. Translating it yields CASSSSGNTIRQETQYF. Based on the CDR3 plus reference TRBV7-2 and TRBJ2-5, the full variable domain is GAGVSQSPSNKVTEKGKDVELRCDPISGHTALYWYRQSLGQGLEFLIYFQGNSAPDKSGLPSDRFSAERTGGSVSTLTIQRTQQEDSAVYLCASSSSGNTIRQETQYFGPGTRLLVL.